A selection of T cell receptor beta chains follows, all from one sample in a study of cytomegalovirus exposure and HLA in healthy donors. Sequenced by immunoSEQ multiplex PCR; TCRdb stores in-frame clones only, minus some. The table has some 110,000 clones, around 66% seen once. Material for sequencing was PBMCs. The receptors shown here come from a woman aged 35 to 49 in good health and CMV-seropositive. The CDR3 runs from the conserved cysteine through the conserved F or W. A D gene is named only where the DNA matches it firmly. Expanded clones are given a class, and other clones once, few, many or no size at all.

J gene,D gene,V gene,clone size,CDR3 DNA,CDR3 protein
TRBJ2-3,NA,TRBV20-1,NA,TGCAGTGCTAGAGACCCAGTTACGCAGTATTTT,CSARDPVTQYF
TRBJ1-4,TRBD1,TRBV6-5,NA,TGTGCCAGCAAAATTCTGACAGGGGCTAATGAAAAACTGTTTTTT,CASKILTGANEKLFF
TRBJ2-7,TRBD1,TRBV11-2,NA,TGTGCCAGCAGCGAGAGACAGGGATCCTACGAGCAGTACTTC,CASSERQGSYEQYF
TRBJ2-3,TRBD2,TRBV6-5,few,TGTGCCAGCAGAGCGCCTAGCGGGAGCACAGATACGCAGTATTTT,CASRAPSGSTDTQYF
TRBJ2-4,NA,TRBV7-9,NA,TGTGCCAGCAGCTTACTCCCCGACATTGGGGCCAAAAACATTCAGTACTTC,CASSLLPDIGAKNIQYF
TRBJ1-1,NA,TRBV9,few,TGTGCCAGCAGCGTAGGACAGGATGGATCTGAAGCTTTCTTT,CASSVGQDGSEAFF
TRBJ1-2,TRBD1,TRBV27,NA,TGTGCCAGCAGTTCATGGGACAGCCTAAACTATGGCTACACCTTC,CASSSWDSLNYGYTF
TRBJ2-7,TRBD1,TRBV5-8,few,TGTGCCAGCAGCAAAGGGACAGGGCGGCACGAGCAGTACTTC,CASSKGTGRHEQYF
TRBJ2-7,NA,TRBV19,NA,TGTGCCAGTAGTAGGACACAAACCTACGAGCAGTACTTC,CASSRTQTYEQYF
TRBJ1-1,TRBD1,TRBV7-8,few,TGTGCCAGCAGCTTAGATCGGGACAGGGTTGGTACTGAAGCTTTCTTT,CASSLDRDRVGTEAFF
TRBJ1-4,TRBD1,TRBV19,NA,TGTGCCAGTAGTATAGGCTTACAGGGGATGGGTGAAAAACTGTTTTTT,CASSIGLQGMGEKLFF
TRBJ2-7,TRBD2,TRBV5-1,NA,TGCGCCAGCAGCTTGTCGGCTAGCGGGAGTTACGAGCAGTACTTC,CASSLSASGSYEQYF
TRBJ2-3,NA,TRBV2,NA,TGTGCCAGCAGTGAGCAGGGGAGGGCAGATACGCAGTATTTT,CASSEQGRADTQYF
TRBJ2-1,NA,TRBV11-3,few,TGTGCCAGCAGCTTAGTCGGAGGGTCCAATGAGCAGTTCTTC,CASSLVGGSNEQFF
TRBJ2-4,TRBD2,TRBV29-1,NA,TGCAGCGTTGCGGTACTAGCGGGAGGGCCAAACATTCAGTACTTC,CSVAVLAGGPNIQYF
TRBJ2-3,NA,TRBV14,once,TGTGCCAGCAGCCGAAAAGCGGGTGACAGCCCGATCACAGATACGCAGTATTTT,CASSRKAGDSPITDTQYF
TRBJ2-2,TRBD1,TRBV25-1,NA,TGTGCCAGCACCCCGAACAGGGGGCAAAAGGTCGGGGAGCTGTTTTTT,CASTPNRGQKVGELFF
TRBJ2-7,NA,TRBV10-3,NA,TGTGCCATCGGTCAGGAATTTGTCAACGAGCAGTACTTC,CAIGQEFVNEQYF
TRBJ2-3,TRBD2,TRBV9,NA,TGTGCCAGCAGCGTAGCAAGCGGGGGGCCCACAGATACGCAGTATTTT,CASSVASGGPTDTQYF
TRBJ2-1,NA,TRBV10-1,once,TGCGCCAGCAGTGAGTCTAGGGGCCTCTCCTACAATGAGCAGTTCTTC,CASSESRGLSYNEQFF
TRBJ2-7,NA,TRBV20-1,NA,TGCAGTGCTACACCGGGAGACGAGCAGTACTTC,CSATPGDEQYF
TRBJ1-5,NA,TRBV29-1,NA,TGCAGCGCCACGTTTTCGGTCCCGGGTCTGGGTCAGCCCCAGCATTTT,CSATFSVPGLGQPQHF
TRBJ2-3,TRBD1,TRBV28,few,TGTGCCAGCAGTTTGGGACAGGGACTTAGCACAGATACGCAGTATTTT,CASSLGQGLSTDTQYF
TRBJ2-1,TRBD1,TRBV7-3,few,TGTGCCAGCAGCTCATCACAGGGGGCCAACAATGAGCAGTTCTTC,CASSSSQGANNEQFF
TRBJ2-3,NA,TRBV9,NA,TGTGCCAGCAGCTCCCGACCGGGAGATACGCAGTATTTT,CASSSRPGDTQYF
TRBJ2-5,TRBD2,TRBV19,NA,TGTGCCAGTAGTAGCGGGGGGGCAGCGGAAGAGACCCAGTACTTC,CASSSGGAAEETQYF
TRBJ1-5,NA,TRBV2,NA,TGTGCCAGCAGTGAAAAAGGCGGGGTAAGCAATCAGCCCCAGCATTTT,CASSEKGGVSNQPQHF
TRBJ2-5,TRBD1,TRBV18,NA,TGTGCCAGCTCACCACCGGGACAGCAGCAAGAGACCCAGTACTTC,CASSPPGQQQETQYF
TRBJ2-1,TRBD2,TRBV4-2,NA,TGTGCCAGCAGCCAAGACCCCCGGGGGGACAATGAGCAGTTCTTC,CASSQDPRGDNEQFF
TRBJ1-1,TRBD1,TRBV6-6,few,TGTGCCAGCACCGGACAGGCGAGCACTGAAGCTTTCTTT,CASTGQASTEAFF
TRBJ2-5,TRBD1,TRBV9,once,TGTGCCAGCAGCCTTGAGGTAGGGGGCCCGTACCAAGAGACCCAGTACTTC,CASSLEVGGPYQETQYF
TRBJ1-2,NA,TRBV5-4,NA,TGTGCCAGCAGCTTGGATGGGGGCCGAAACAACTATGGCTACACCTTC,CASSLDGGRNNYGYTF
TRBJ1-5,TRBD1,TRBV2,NA,TGTGCCAGCAGCGGGACAGGGGGAAATCAGCCCCAGCATTTT,CASSGTGGNQPQHF
TRBJ2-1,TRBD2,TRBV4-2,NA,TGTGCCAGCAGCCAATCTAGGACTAGCGGGAGGGAGTTCTTC,CASSQSRTSGREFF
TRBJ2-1,TRBD2,TRBV6-4,NA,TGTGCCAGCAGTGAAGAGCGGGGGGGCCGCGAGTTCTTC,CASSEERGGREFF
TRBJ2-1,NA,TRBV11-3,NA,TGTGCCAGCAGCTTAGGTATCGCGGCTGAGCAGTTCTTC,CASSLGIAAEQFF
TRBJ2-2,TRBD1,TRBV28,NA,TGTGCCAGCACACAGGGGGTCGGCGGGGAGCTGTTTTTT,CASTQGVGGELFF
TRBJ1-1,NA,TRBV20-1,NA,TGCAGGGGAACAGGGAACACTGAAGCTTTCTTT,CRGTGNTEAFF
TRBJ1-6,NA,TRBV5-1,NA,TGCGCCAGCAGACCAGGGGCTCGTACCTCCTATAATTCACCCCTCCACTTT,CASRPGARTSYNSPLHF
TRBJ1-2,NA,TRBV7-2,NA,TGTGCCAGCAGGGCAGGGCATAACTATGGCTACACCTTC,CASRAGHNYGYTF
TRBJ2-5,NA,TRBV7-9,NA,TGTGCCAGCAGCCCTCTTTGGGAGGAAGAGACCCAGTACTTC,CASSPLWEEETQYF
TRBJ1-1,NA,TRBV6-5,few,TGTGCCAGCACCGGAGGGTGGACTGAAGCTTTCTTT,CASTGGWTEAFF
TRBJ2-5,NA,TRBV2,NA,TGTGCCAGCAGTGAATTCTTGGAGACCCAGTACTTC,CASSEFLETQYF
TRBJ2-1,TRBD2,TRBV12-5,NA,TGTGCTAGTGGTTTGGGAGGACTAGCGGGATCAGATGAGCAGTTCTTC,CASGLGGLAGSDEQFF
TRBJ1-2,NA,TRBV30,few,TGTGCCTGGAGTCCCACGGGGATCTATGGCTACACCTTC,CAWSPTGIYGYTF